A single sample gave rise to the 12 T cell receptor beta chains below, sequenced in a study of blood T cell repertoires in COVID-19. Clones were read by immunoSEQ multiplex PCR, and TCRdb kept only the in-frame ones, dropping some. Here the sample spans 90,000 to 150,000 clones, about three quarters being singletons. Sequencing was carried out using peripheral blood. Source of these receptors: a man between 65 and 85 years old with acute or convalescent COVID-19.

This clone appeared a single time. This chain connects TRBV2 to TRBJ1-1; D is perhaps TRBD1 (6 bases). The V gene's germline CDR1 is SNHLY and CDR2 FYNNEI. Between the trimmed V and J ends, which lost 4 bases and 1 base, there was a span of 13 bases. The CDR3 contains 15 residues. This CDR3 is CASSARDMTNTEAFF. CDR3 nucleotides: TGTGCCAGCAGTGCCAGGGACATGACGAACACTGAAGCTTTCTTT.

The chain employs TRBV2 and TRBJ1-5, with TRBD1 as a possible D gene (6 bases). Trimming shortened V by 3 bases and J by 7 bases, and 19 bases separated the two germline ends. The CDR3 runs 16 residues. Germline CDR1 reads SNHLY; CDR2 reads FYNNEI. In nucleotides, the CDR3 is TGTGCCAGCAGTGAGCAGCGGACAGTGGTTCCACAGCCCCAGCATTTT. Residues: CASSEQRTVVPQPQHF.

J is TRBJ1-2 and V is TRBV5-6; no reliable D call. This CDR3 is built from 13 residues. From germline, CDR1 is SGHDT and CDR2 YYEEEE. Trimming removed 0 bases at V and 5 bases at J, with 8 bases between. The CDR3 region is CASSLARNYGYTF. DNA of the CDR3: TGTGCCAGCAGCTTGGCCAGGAATTATGGCTACACCTTC.

The genes are TRBV18 and TRBJ1-3, with D perhaps TRBD1 (6 bases). The V end lost 5 bases, the J end lost 1 base, and 12 bases lay between the germline ends. The CDR3 is 15 residues long. CDR1 and CDR2 from the germline V gene are KGHSH and LQKENI. The CDR3 region is CASSTGQTSGNTIYF. Written as DNA, the CDR3 is TGTGCCAGCTCAACCGGACAGACTTCTGGAAACACCATATATTTT.

The J gene is TRBJ1-3, the V gene TRBV5-1; weak D call: TRBD1 (6 bases). The CDR3 loop spans 20 amino acids. The germline V gene encodes CDR1 SGHRS and CDR2 YFSETQ. Deletions cut 2 bases from V and 0 bases from J, with 24 bases between. The CDR3 is CASSFDAAGTNLNSGNTIYF. CDR3 DNA sequence: TGCGCCAGCAGCTTTGATGCAGCCGGGACAAATCTAAACTCTGGAAACACCATATATTTT.

This chain uses TRBV7-9 with TRBJ2-7; 11 nucleotides align to TRBD2. The V gene end was trimmed by 10 bases and the J gene end by 3 bases; junction bases not matched to a gene: 5. This CDR3 spans 13 amino acids. CDR1 SEHNR and CDR2 FQNEAQ come from the germline V gene (reference sequence). CDR3 nucleotide sequence: TGTGCCACGGCACTAGCGGGAGTCTACGAGCAGTACTTC. Protein product: CATALAGVYEQYF. Drawing the rest from reference TRBV7-9 and TRBJ2-7, the complete variable domain is DTGVSQNPRHKITKRGQNVTFRCDPISEHNRLYWYRQTLGQGPEFLTYFQNEAQLEKSRLLSDRFSAERPKGSFSTLEIQRTEQGDSAMYLCATALAGVYEQYFGPGTRLTVT.

The gene calls are TRBV5-1 and TRBJ2-3, with TRBD2 matching 13 bases. The CDR3 runs 17 residues. Trimming cost V 4 bases and J 3 bases; bases outside gene matches: 8. Germline CDR1 and CDR2: SGHRS and YFSETQ. The CDR3 here is CASSAGLAGAETDTQYF. CDR3 DNA sequence: TGCGCCAGCAGCGCTGGACTAGCGGGAGCTGAAACAGATACGCAGTATTTT.

This CDR3 reads CASIGDRGNNEQFF. The CDR3 nucleotides read TGTGCCAGTATTGGGGACAGGGGTAACAATGAGCAGTTCTTC. The chain joins TRBV19 to TRBJ2-1; TRBD1 matches at 10 bases. Germline trimming cut 7 bases from V and 5 bases from J; bases unmatched to any gene: 5. Germline V gene lookup returns CDR1 LNHDA and CDR2 SQIVND (reference sequence). CDR3 length equals 14 residues.

The V call is TRBV7-9, the J call TRBJ2-5; 8 positions agree with TRBD2. V was pared by 5 bases and J by 7 bases, with 9 bases of the junction left unmatched. The CDR3 contains 14 residues. The V gene's germline CDR1 is SEHNR and CDR2 FQNEAQ (reference sequence). CDR3 protein: CASSTSGAKGTQYF. As DNA, the CDR3 is TGTGCCAGCAGCACTAGCGGAGCGAAGGGGACCCAGTACTTC.

V gene TRBV6-1 combines with J gene TRBJ2-7; TRBD1 matches at 7 bases. Germline CDR1 MNHNS, CDR2 SASEGT. With V trimmed by 5 bases and J by 1 base, 5 bases remained unmatched. The CDR3 is 14 amino acids. The CDR3 coding sequence is TGTGCCAGCAGTTTGGGACAGCCATCCTACGAGCAGTACTTC. Amino acid sequence: CASSLGQPSYEQYF.

This clone is medium-sized. The chain joins TRBV27 to TRBJ2-3; the match to TRBD1 covers 7 bases. This CDR3 spans 17 amino acids. The V gene's germline CDR1 is MNHEY and CDR2 SMNVEV (reference sequence). The junction had 14 bases not matched to a gene; V was cut back by 4 bases and J by 4 bases. This CDR3 reads CASSSPTDRVEADTQYF. CDR3 nucleotide sequence: TGTGCCAGCAGTTCCCCAACCGACAGGGTCGAAGCAGATACGCAGTATTTT.

The CDR3 reads CATSRGTSEVPEQYF. The CDR3 region has the DNA TGTGCCACCAGCAGAGGAACTAGCGAGGTCCCCGAGCAGTACTTC. The chain has TRBV15 and TRBJ2-7, with 7 nucleotides matching TRBD2. CDR3 length equals 15 residues. Per the germline V gene, CDR1 is LNHNV and CDR2 is YYDKDF (reference sequence). V shed 1 base and J 6 bases; nucleotides not matched to a gene: 9.